A selection of T cell receptor beta chains follows, all from one sample in a study of blood T cell repertoires in COVID-19. The method was immunoSEQ multiplex PCR; TCRdb's version includes in-frame clones alone and lacks a portion of them. The data hold 260,000 or so clones, with roughly 76% observed a single time. The source material was peripheral blood. Receptors were obtained from a woman of 80 years or more with COVID-19, enrolled during active disease. The CDR3 runs from the conserved cysteine through the conserved F or W. The D gene is left open where the match is weak. Rows may omit the clone size; those that give it use once, few, many or a size class.

>TRBJ1-2|-|-|TRBV30
CAWSPQYGYTF
TGTGCCTGGAGTCCACAGTATGGCTACACCTTC
>TRBJ1-1|-|once|TRBV19
CASSMGQGAEAFF
TGTGCCAGTAGTATGGGCCAAGGGGCGGAAGCTTTCTTT
>TRBJ2-2|-|-|TRBV5-1
CASSLAVSPGELFF
TGCGCCAGCAGCTTGGCCGTCTCCCCCGGGGAGCTGTTTTTT
>TRBJ1-1|-|-|TRBV6-5
CASSYGGSLRGTEAFF
TGTGCCAGCAGTTACGGGGGCTCGTTGAGGGGGACTGAAGCTTTCTTT
>TRBJ2-4|TRBD1|-|TRBV19
CASSSRETGVSPDIQYF
TGTGCCAGTAGTTCCCGCGAGACAGGGGTTTCTCCGGACATTCAGTACTTC
>TRBJ1-3|-|-|TRBV2
CASSSDRYSGNTIYF
TGTGCCAGCAGTTCAGACAGGTACTCTGGAAACACCATATATTTT
>TRBJ1-1|-|-|TRBV7-3
CASSSLGGMNTEAFF
TGTGCCAGCAGCTCCCTTGGGGGCATGAACACTGAAGCTTTCTTT
>TRBJ1-2|TRBD1|-|TRBV2
CASSVQGPYGYTF
TGTGCCAGCAGCGTACAGGGGCCCTATGGCTACACCTTC
>TRBJ1-3|-|-|TRBV30
CAAPGSGNTIYF
TGTGCCGCCCCGGGCTCTGGAAACACCATATATTTT
>TRBJ1-5|-|-|TRBV19
CASSMGVLSNQPQHF
TGTGCCAGTAGTATGGGCGTCCTCAGCAATCAGCCCCAGCATTTT
>TRBJ2-5|-|-|TRBV27
CASRVQYGETQYF
TGTGCCAGCAGGGTGCAGTATGGAGAGACCCAGTACTTC
>TRBJ1-4|TRBD1|-|TRBV30
CAWSSAGTGYEKLFF
TGTGCCTGGTCCTCCGCCGGGACAGGGTATGAAAAACTGTTTTTT
>TRBJ2-5|TRBD2|-|TRBV11-3
CASSSGTSVRGGETQYF
TGTGCCAGCAGCTCCGGGACTAGCGTCCGAGGGGGAGAGACCCAGTACTTC
>TRBJ1-6|TRBD1|-|TRBV19
CASSGQGPDSPLHF
TGTGCCAGTTCAGGACAGGGTCCGGATTCACCCCTCCACTTT
>TRBJ2-5|-|-|TRBV5-1
CASRRTSIQETQYF
TGCGCCAGCAGACGGACATCTATCCAAGAGACCCAGTACTTC
>TRBJ1-2|TRBD1|-|TRBV4-2
CASSTRQGSYGYTF
TGTGCCAGCAGCACCCGACAGGGAAGCTATGGCTACACCTTC
>TRBJ2-2|-|-|TRBV15
CATSREGLYLTPNTGELFF
TGTGCCACCAGCAGGGAGGGACTTTACCTAACTCCGAACACCGGGGAGCTGTTTTTT
>TRBJ2-5|-|many|TRBV11-1
CASSLGASQETQYF
TGTGCCAGCAGCTTAGGGGCTTCGCAAGAGACCCAGTACTTC
>TRBJ1-4|-|once|TRBV3-1/TRBV3-2
CASSQGTLGLFF
TGTGCCAGCAGCCAAGGGACTCTAGGTCTGTTTTTT
>TRBJ1-1|-|-|TRBV7-9
CASSSEIYTEAFF
TGTGCCAGCAGCTCTGAGATATACACTGAAGCTTTCTTT
>TRBJ2-7|-|-|TRBV7-3
CASSLRASRSYEQYF
TGTGCCAGCAGCTTAAGGGCTAGCCGGTCCTACGAGCAGTACTTC
>TRBJ1-2|TRBD1|-|TRBV18
CASSPGQGHGYTF
TGTGCCAGCTCACCGGGACAGGGACATGGCTACACCTTC
>TRBJ2-1|-|-|TRBV28
CASSDNTLNYNEQFF
TGTGCCAGCAGTGACAATACTTTGAACTACAATGAGCAGTTCTTC
>TRBJ1-1|-|medium-sized|TRBV5-4
CASSSGVEAFF
TGTGCCAGCAGCTCAGGGGTGGAAGCTTTCTTT
>TRBJ2-1|TRBD1|-|TRBV6-2/TRBV6-3
CASSYSMGQTSYNEQFF
TGTGCCAGCAGTTACTCGATGGGACAGACCTCCTACAATGAGCAGTTCTTC
>TRBJ1-5|TRBD1|-|TRBV5-8
CASSLDGTGKRDQPQHF
TGTGCCAGCAGCTTGGACGGGACAGGGAAGCGCGATCAGCCCCAGCATTTT
>TRBJ1-2|-|few|TRBV5-6
CASSQGGYGYTF
TGTGCCAGCAGTCAGGGTGGCTATGGCTACACCTTC
>TRBJ1-4|TRBD1|-|TRBV6-5
CASSTRGREKLFF
TGTGCCAGCAGTACAAGGGGGCGAGAAAAACTGTTTTTT
>TRBJ2-1|-|-|TRBV6-6
CASSYGQAYNEQFF
TGTGCCAGCAGTTACGGTCAGGCCTACAATGAGCAGTTCTTC
>TRBJ1-5|-|-|TRBV4-1
CASSQGRRDQPQHF
TGCGCCAGCAGCCAAGGTAGGAGGGATCAGCCCCAGCATTTT
>TRBJ1-2|-|-|TRBV6-5
CASSLTTGKNGYTF
TGTGCCAGCAGCCTTACTACAGGAAAAAATGGCTACACCTTC
>TRBJ2-2|-|-|TRBV7-9
CASSFVAAGYGELFF
TGTGCCAGCAGCTTTGTTGCGGCCGGTTACGGGGAGCTGTTTTTT
>TRBJ2-7|-|-|TRBV3-1/TRBV3-2
CASSQDGQLGHYEQYF
TGTGCCAGCAGCCAAGACGGACAGCTAGGACACTACGAGCAGTACTTC
>TRBJ1-1|-|-|TRBV6-5
CASSYSASTEAFF
TGTGCCAGCAGTTACTCCGCGAGCACTGAAGCTTTCTTT
>TRBJ1-1|-|few|TRBV5-5
CASSSSFTGMNTEAFF
TGTGCCAGCAGCTCAAGCTTTACAGGAATGAACACTGAAGCTTTCTTT
>TRBJ1-6|TRBD1|-|TRBV7-3
CASSGRQGTVWSPLHF
TGTGCCAGCAGCGGCCGACAGGGAACGGTTTGGTCACCCCTCCACTTT
>TRBJ1-6|TRBD1|-|TRBV7-9
CASSLDGDRNSPLHF
TGTGCCAGCAGCTTAGACGGGGACAGAAATTCACCCCTCCACTTT
>TRBJ1-5|TRBD1|-|TRBV19
CASIPTGGVHQPQHF
TGTGCCAGTATCCCCACAGGGGGAGTCCATCAGCCCCAGCATTTT
>TRBJ2-3|-|-|TRBV6-1
CASTPGTDTQYF
TGTGCCAGCACCCCCGGCACAGATACGCAGTATTTT
>TRBJ1-2|TRBD1|-|TRBV7-2
CASSPRTGEGGGYTF
TGTGCCAGCAGCCCGAGGACAGGGGAGGGGGGCGGCTACACCTTC
>TRBJ2-3|TRBD2|once|TRBV30
CAWSPGRALDTQYF
TGTGCCTGGAGTCCCGGGAGGGCCTTGGATACGCAGTATTTT
>TRBJ1-2|-|-|TRBV7-9
CASSPTGTNRGGYTF
TGTGCCAGCAGTCCAACCGGGACAAATCGAGGTGGCTACACCTTC
>TRBJ1-1|-|-|TRBV27
CASSFKAGWGLVNTEAFF
TGTGCCAGCAGTTTCAAAGCTGGTTGGGGGCTAGTGAACACTGAGGCTTTCTTT
>TRBJ2-2|-|-|TRBV18
CASSPAERELFF
TGTGCCAGCTCACCTGCTGAGAGGGAGCTGTTTTTT
>TRBJ2-1|-|-|TRBV21-1
CASSKLGRDRPYNEQFF
TGTGCCAGCAGCAAATTGGGCCGGGACAGGCCTTACAATGAGCAGTTCTTC